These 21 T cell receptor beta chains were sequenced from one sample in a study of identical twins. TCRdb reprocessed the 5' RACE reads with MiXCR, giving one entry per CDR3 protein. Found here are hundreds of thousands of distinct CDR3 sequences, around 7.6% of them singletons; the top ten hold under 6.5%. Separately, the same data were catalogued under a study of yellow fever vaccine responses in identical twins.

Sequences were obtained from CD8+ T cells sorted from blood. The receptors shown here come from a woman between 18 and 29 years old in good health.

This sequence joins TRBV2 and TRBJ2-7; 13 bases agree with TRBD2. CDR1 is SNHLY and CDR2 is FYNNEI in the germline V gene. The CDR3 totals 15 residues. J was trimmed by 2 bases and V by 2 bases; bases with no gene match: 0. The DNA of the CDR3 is TGTGCCAGCAGTGAAACTAGCGGGAGGGCCTACGAGCAGTACTTC. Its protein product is CASSETSGRAYEQYF.

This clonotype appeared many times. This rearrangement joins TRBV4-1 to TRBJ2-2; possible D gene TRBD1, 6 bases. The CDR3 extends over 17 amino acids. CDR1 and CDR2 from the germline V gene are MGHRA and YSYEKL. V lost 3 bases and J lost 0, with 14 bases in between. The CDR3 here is CASSHGTGKANTGELFF. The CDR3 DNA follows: TGCGCCAGCAGCCATGGAACAGGGAAAGCGAACACCGGGGAGCTGTTTTTT.

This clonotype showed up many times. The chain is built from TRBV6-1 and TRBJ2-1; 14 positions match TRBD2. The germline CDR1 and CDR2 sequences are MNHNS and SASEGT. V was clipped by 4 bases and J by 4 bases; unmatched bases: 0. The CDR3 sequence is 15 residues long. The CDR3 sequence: CASSGLAGGYNEQFF. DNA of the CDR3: TGTGCCAGCAGTGGACTAGCGGGGGGGTACAATGAGCAGTTCTTC.

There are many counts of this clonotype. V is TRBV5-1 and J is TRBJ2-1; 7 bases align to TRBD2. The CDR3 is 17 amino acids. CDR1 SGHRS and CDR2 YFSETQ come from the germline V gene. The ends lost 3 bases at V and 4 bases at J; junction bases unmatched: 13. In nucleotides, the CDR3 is TGCGCCAGCAGCTATCCTCGCGGGGAGGGTAGGTACAATGAGCAGTTCTTC. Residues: CASSYPRGEGRYNEQFF. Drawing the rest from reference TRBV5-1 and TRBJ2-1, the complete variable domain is KAGVTQTPRYLIKTRGQQVTLSCSPISGHRSVSWYQQTPGQGLQFLFEYFSETQRNKGNFPGRFSGRQFSNSRSEMNVSTLELGDSALYLCASSYPRGEGRYNEQFFGPGTRLTVL.

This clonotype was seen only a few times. The CDR3 is CAISSNTEAFF. In DNA, the CDR3 is TGTGCCATCAGTTCAAACACTGAAGCTTTCTTT. The chain joins TRBV10-3 to TRBJ1-1; D is uncertain. The CDR3 spans 11 residues. The V end was cut by 5 bases, the J end by 2 bases, with 3 bases between. Germline CDR1 reads ENHRY; CDR2 reads SYGVKD.

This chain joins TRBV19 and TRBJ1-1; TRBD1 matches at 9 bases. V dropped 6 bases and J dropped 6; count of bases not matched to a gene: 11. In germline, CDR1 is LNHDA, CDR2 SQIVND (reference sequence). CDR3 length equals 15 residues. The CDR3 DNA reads TGTGCCAGTAGGGACCCCGGGACAGGGTACGCTGAAGCTTTCTTT. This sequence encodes CASRDPGTGYAEAFF.

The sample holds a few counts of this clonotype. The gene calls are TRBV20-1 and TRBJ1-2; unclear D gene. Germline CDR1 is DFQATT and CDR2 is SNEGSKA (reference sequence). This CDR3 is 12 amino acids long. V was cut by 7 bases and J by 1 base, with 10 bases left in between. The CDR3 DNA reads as TGCAGTGTCCTTGTCCTTAACTATGGCTACACCTTC. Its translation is CSVLVLNYGYTF.

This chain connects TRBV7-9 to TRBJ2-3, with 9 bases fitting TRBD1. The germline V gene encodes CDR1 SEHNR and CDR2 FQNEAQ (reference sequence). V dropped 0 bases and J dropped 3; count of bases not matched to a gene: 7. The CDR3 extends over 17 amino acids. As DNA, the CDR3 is TGTGCCAGCAGCTTAGCGGACAGGGGCCCCAATACAGATACGCAGTATTTT. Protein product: CASSLADRGPNTDTQYF.

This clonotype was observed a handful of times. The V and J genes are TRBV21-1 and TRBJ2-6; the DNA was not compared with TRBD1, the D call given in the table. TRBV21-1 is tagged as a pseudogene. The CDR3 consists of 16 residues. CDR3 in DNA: TGTGCCAGCAGCAGTCCCGACTCGGTCGGGGCCAACGTCCTGACTTTC. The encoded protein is CASSSPDSVGANVLTF.

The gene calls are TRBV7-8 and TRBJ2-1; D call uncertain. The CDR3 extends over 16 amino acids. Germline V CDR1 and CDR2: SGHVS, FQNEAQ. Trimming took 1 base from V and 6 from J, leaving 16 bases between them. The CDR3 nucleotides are TGTGCCAGCAGCTTAGGCGGCTCGCTTTGGGGCAATGAGCAGTTCTTC. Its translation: CASSLGGSLWGNEQFF.

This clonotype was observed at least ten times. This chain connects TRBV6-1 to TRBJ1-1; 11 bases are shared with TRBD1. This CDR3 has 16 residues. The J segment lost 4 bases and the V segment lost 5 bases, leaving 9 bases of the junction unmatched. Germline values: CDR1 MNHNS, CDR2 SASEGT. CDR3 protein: CASSRWTGGMGTEAFF. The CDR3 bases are TGTGCCAGCAGTCGCTGGACAGGGGGCATGGGCACTGAAGCTTTCTTT.

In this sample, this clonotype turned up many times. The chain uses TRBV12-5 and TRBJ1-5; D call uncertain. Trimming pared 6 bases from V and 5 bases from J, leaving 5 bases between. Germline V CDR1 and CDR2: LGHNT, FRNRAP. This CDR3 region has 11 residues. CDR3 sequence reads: CASGTYQPQHF. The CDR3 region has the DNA TGTGCTAGTGGGACTTATCAGCCCCAGCATTTT.

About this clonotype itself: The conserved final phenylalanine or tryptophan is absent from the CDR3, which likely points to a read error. In DNA form, the CDR3 reads TGTGCCAGCAGCTTAGTAGCAGCCATAACAGATACGCAGTATTCT. It is translated as CASSLVAAITDTQYS. The chain links TRBV11-2 to TRBJ2-3, with D unclear. Germline V gene lookup returns CDR1 SGHAT and CDR2 FQNNGV. The CDR3 has 15 amino acids. Trimming removed 1 base at V and 3 bases at J, with 11 bases between.

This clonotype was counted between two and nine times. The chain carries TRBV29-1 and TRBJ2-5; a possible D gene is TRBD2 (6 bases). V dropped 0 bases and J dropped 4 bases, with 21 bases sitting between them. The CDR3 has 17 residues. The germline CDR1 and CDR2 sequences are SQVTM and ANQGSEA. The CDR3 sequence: CSVEDPAGRKKGETQYF. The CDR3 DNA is TGCAGCGTTGAAGATCCAGCAGGGAGGAAAAAAGGAGAGACCCAGTACTTC.

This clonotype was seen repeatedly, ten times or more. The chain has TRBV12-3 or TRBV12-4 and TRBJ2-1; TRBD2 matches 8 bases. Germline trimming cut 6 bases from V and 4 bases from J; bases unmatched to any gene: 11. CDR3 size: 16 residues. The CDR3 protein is CASRRHGTSVYNEQFF. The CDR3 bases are TGTGCCAGCAGGAGGCACGGGACTAGTGTTTACAATGAGCAGTTCTTC.

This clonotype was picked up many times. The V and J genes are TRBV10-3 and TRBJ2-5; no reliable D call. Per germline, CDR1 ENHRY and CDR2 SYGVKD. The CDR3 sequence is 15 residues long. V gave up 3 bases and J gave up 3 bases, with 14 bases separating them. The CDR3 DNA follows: TGTGCCATCAGTGACCCCCTCGGAGCAAAAGAGACCCAGTACTTC. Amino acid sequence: CAISDPLGAKETQYF.

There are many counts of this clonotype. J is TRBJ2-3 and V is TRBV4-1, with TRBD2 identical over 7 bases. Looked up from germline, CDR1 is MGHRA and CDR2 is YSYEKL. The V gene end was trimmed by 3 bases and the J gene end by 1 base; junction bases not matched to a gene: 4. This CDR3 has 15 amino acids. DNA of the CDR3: TGCGCCAGCAGCCATTCGAGCGGGGGCACAGATACGCAGTATTTT. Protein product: CASSHSSGGTDTQYF.

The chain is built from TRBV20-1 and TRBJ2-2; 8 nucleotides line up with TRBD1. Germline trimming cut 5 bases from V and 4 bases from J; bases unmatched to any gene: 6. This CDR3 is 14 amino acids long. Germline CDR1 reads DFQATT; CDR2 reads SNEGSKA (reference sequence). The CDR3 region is CSALQGDGTGELFF. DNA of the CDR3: TGCAGTGCTCTACAGGGGGACGGCACCGGGGAGCTGTTTTTT.

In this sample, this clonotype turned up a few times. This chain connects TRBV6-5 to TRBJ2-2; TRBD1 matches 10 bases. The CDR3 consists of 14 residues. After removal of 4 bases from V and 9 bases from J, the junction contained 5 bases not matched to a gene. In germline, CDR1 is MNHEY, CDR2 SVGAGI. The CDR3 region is CASSFDRGRRELFF. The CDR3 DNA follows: TGTGCCAGCAGTTTCGACAGGGGGCGAAGGGAGCTGTTTTTT.

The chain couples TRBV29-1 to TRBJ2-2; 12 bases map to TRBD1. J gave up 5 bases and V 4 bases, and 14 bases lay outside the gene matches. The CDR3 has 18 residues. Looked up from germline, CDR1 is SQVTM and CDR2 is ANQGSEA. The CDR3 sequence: CSVGDRGRSIGGTGELFF. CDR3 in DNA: TGCAGCGTTGGGGACAGGGGGCGTAGTATTGGTGGGACCGGGGAGCTGTTTTTT.

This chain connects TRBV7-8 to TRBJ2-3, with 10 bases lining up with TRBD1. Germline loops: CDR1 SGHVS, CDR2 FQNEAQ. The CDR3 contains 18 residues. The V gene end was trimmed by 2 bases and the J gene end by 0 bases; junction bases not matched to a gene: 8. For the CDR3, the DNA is TGTGCCAGCAGCTTAATGTTCTGGACAGGGGGGAGCACAGATACGCAGTATTTT. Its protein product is CASSLMFWTGGSTDTQYF.